The next 14 T cell receptor beta chains were all read from a single sample in a study of blood T cell repertoires in COVID-19. The method was immunoSEQ multiplex PCR; TCRdb's version includes in-frame clones alone and lacks a portion of them. The table shows roughly 250,000 clones, with roughly 80% occurring only once. Sample: peripheral blood. Source of these receptors: a woman aged 40 to 55 with active or convalescent COVID-19.

The chain has TRBV6-1 and TRBJ1-1; 7 nucleotides agree with TRBD1. V gave up 3 bases and J gave up 4 bases; unmatched junction bases: 5. CDR3 length: 14 residues. Germline-derived CDR1 and CDR2 are MNHNS and SASEGT. The DNA for the CDR3 is TGTGCCAGCAGTGAGACAGGGTGGACCACTGAAGCTTTCTTT. This translates into CASSETGWTTEAFF.

Note on this clone: A much larger clone sits a single nucleotide away, making a read error possible. This same CDR3 is encoded by further DNA sequences in the sample. This sequence joins TRBV9 and TRBJ2-2, with D tentatively TRBD1 (5 bases). The CDR3 is 14 amino acids. The V end was cut by 0 bases, the J end by 6 bases, with 9 bases between. Per the germline V gene, CDR1 is SGDLS and CDR2 is YYNGEE. The CDR3: CASSVGGAAGELFF. CDR3 in DNA: TGTGCCAGCAGCGTAGGTGGGGCGGCCGGGGAGCTGTTTTTT.

This clone was seen a handful of times. The rearrangement uses TRBV4-2 and TRBJ2-5; 7 positions match TRBD2. Germline V CDR1 and CDR2: LGHNA, YNFKEQ. The J segment lost 5 bases and the V segment lost 3 bases, leaving 12 bases of the junction unmatched. This CDR3 is 16 amino acids long. The CDR3 nucleotides are TGTGCCAGCAGCCAGCAATTGGACGGGGGGTTCGAGACCCAGTACTTC. Protein: CASSQQLDGGFETQYF.

This clone was detected many times. This chain uses TRBV30 with TRBJ2-1; the match to TRBD2 covers 8 bases. The ends lost 4 bases at V and 2 bases at J; junction bases unmatched: 4. This CDR3 contains 14 residues. From germline, CDR1 is GTSNPN and CDR2 SVGIG (reference sequence). In DNA form, the CDR3 reads TGTGCCTGGACGAAGCGGGGGCCCTACAATGAGCAGTTCTTC. It yields the protein CAWTKRGPYNEQFF.

The rearrangement links TRBV5-1 to TRBJ1-3; a weak D match, TRBD1 (6 bases). V gave up 1 base and J gave up 8 bases, with 7 bases separating them. The germline V gene has CDR1 SGHRS and CDR2 YFSETQ. The CDR3 sequence is 12 residues long. In DNA form, the CDR3 reads TGCGCCAGCAGCTTGCAGGGGCACACCATATATTTT. This encodes CASSLQGHTIYF.

In its sample, this clone was seen once. The chain joins TRBV28 to TRBJ1-2, with no clear D. CDR1 and CDR2 (germline): MDHEN, SYDVKM. V was cut by 3 bases and J by 2 bases, with 10 bases left in between. The CDR3 extends over 14 amino acids. This CDR3 reads CASSLPPRNYGYTF. The CDR3 region has the DNA TGTGCCAGCAGTTTGCCTCCTCGGAACTATGGCTACACCTTC.

This clone was seen only a few times. CDR3 protein: CASTDLSRTGYNEQYV. CDR3 bases: TGTGCCAGCACCGACCTCTCCCGGACAGGGTACAACGAGCAGTACGTC. The gene calls are TRBV28 and TRBJ2-7, with TRBD1 matching over 8 bases. The ends lost 7 bases at V and 5 bases at J; junction bases unmatched: 16. In germline, CDR1 is MDHEN, CDR2 SYDVKM. This CDR3 comprises 16 residues.

The rearrangement links TRBV10-1 to TRBJ2-7; no clear D. The V end lost 0 bases, the J end lost 2 bases, and 5 bases lay between the germline ends. The CDR3 has 13 amino acids. CDR1 is WNHNN and CDR2 is SYGVQD in the germline V gene (reference sequence). CDR3 in amino acids: CASSESRTYEQYF. CDR3 nucleotides: TGCGCCAGCAGTGAGTCCAGGACCTACGAGCAGTACTTC.

This clone was found many times. This sequence joins TRBV18 and TRBJ2-1; D ambiguous. The CDR3 spans 14 residues. Trimming took off 2 bases at V and 8 bases at J, with 13 bases between the two ends. Germline values: CDR1 KGHSH, CDR2 LQKENI. The CDR3 here is CASSPALNADEQFF. Written as DNA, the CDR3 is TGTGCCAGCTCACCAGCGCTCAATGCCGATGAGCAGTTCTTC.

The V gene is TRBV5-6, the J gene TRBJ1-5; 9 bases align to TRBD1. CDR1 and CDR2 from the germline V gene are SGHDT and YYEEEE. The V and J ends lost 3 bases and 3 bases, in that order; junction bases with no gene match: 4. The CDR3 runs 15 residues. The CDR3 DNA sequence: TGTGCCAGCAGCTCCGGGACAGGGCTCAATCAGCCCCAGCATTTT. Translation gives CASSSGTGLNQPQHF.

On this clone itself: The same CDR3 arises from other DNA sequences in this sample as well. The chain employs TRBV7-9 and TRBJ1-2, with 7 bases aligning to TRBD1. The J segment lost 8 bases and the V segment lost 0 bases, leaving 3 bases of the junction unmatched. CDR3 size: 13 residues. Germline V CDR1 and CDR2: SEHNR, FQNEAQ (reference sequence). CDR3 loop: CASSLAGGKGYTF. The CDR3 coding sequence is TGTGCCAGCAGCTTAGCAGGGGGCAAAGGCTACACCTTC.

This rearrangement joins TRBV19 to TRBJ1-2, with 8 bases lining up with TRBD1. Germline loops: CDR1 LNHDA, CDR2 SQIVND (reference sequence). This CDR3 region has 16 residues. V lost 4 bases and J lost 4; bases outside the gene matches: 11. The CDR3 DNA is TGTGCCAGTAGTACCGGGACAGGAACCTCCATCTATGGCTACACCTTC. Translating it yields CASSTGTGTSIYGYTF.

The chain joins TRBV5-1 to TRBJ1-5; 8 bases map to TRBD1. CDR3 length: 18 residues. V shed 0 bases, J shed 0 bases, and the junction held 8 bases outside the gene matches. CDR1 and CDR2 (germline): SGHRS, YFSETQ. CDR3 sequence: CASSLGRGPLYSNQPQHF. The CDR3 DNA is TGCGCCAGCAGCTTGGGCAGGGGGCCCCTATATAGCAATCAGCCCCAGCATTTT.

The chain carries TRBV7-6 and TRBJ2-2, with TRBD2 matching over 9 bases. The ends lost 5 bases at V and 7 bases at J; junction bases unmatched: 14. CDR1 SGHVS and CDR2 FNYEAQ come from the germline V gene. The CDR3 runs to 17 residues. DNA for the CDR3: TGTGCCAGCAGCCGGCTCGCGGGGGGGCCGGATGTCGGGGAGCTGTTTTTT. Encoded protein: CASSRLAGGPDVGELFF.